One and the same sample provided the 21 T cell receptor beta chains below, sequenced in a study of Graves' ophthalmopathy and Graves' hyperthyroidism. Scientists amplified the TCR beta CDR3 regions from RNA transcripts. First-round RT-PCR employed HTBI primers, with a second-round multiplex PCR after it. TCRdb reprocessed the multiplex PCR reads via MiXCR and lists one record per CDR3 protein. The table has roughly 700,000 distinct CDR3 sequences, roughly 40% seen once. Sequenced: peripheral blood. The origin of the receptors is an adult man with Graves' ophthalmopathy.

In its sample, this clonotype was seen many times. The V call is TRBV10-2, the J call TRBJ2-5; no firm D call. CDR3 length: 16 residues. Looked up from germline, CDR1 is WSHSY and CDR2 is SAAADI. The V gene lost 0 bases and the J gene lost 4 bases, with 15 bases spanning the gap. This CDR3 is CASSESRLAFIETQYF. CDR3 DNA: TGCGCCAGCAGTGAGTCGAGGTTAGCTTTCATAGAGACCCAGTACTTC.

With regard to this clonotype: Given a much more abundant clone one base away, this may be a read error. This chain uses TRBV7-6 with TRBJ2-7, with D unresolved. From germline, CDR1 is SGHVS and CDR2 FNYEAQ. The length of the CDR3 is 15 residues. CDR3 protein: CASSELSDDPYGQYF. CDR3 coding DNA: TGTGCCAGCAGTGAGTTATCCGACGACCCCTACGGGCAGTACTTC.

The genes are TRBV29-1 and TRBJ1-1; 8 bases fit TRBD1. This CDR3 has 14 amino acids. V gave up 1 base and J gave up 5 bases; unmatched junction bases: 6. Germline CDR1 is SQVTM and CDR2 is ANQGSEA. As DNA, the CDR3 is TGCAGCGTTGAAGCAGGGGGCGTTGGGACTGAAGCTTTCTTT. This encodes CSVEAGGVGTEAFF.

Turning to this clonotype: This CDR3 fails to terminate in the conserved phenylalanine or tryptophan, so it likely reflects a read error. CDR3 residues: CAISSGGAGHYGYTL. As DNA, the CDR3 is TGTGCCATCAGCTCCGGGGGGGCAGGGCACTATGGCTACACCCTC. The rearrangement uses TRBV10-3 and TRBJ1-2, with TRBD1 as a possible D gene (6 bases). The CDR3 runs to 15 residues. Germline V gene sequence: CDR1 ENHRY, CDR2 SYGVKD. Trimming removed 6 bases from V and 3 bases from J, with 17 bases in between.

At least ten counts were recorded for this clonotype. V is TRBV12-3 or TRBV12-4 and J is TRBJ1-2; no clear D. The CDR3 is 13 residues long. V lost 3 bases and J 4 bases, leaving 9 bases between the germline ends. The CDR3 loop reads CASSFQTTYGYTF. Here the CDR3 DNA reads TGTGCCAGCAGTTTCCAGACAACCTATGGCTACACCTTC.

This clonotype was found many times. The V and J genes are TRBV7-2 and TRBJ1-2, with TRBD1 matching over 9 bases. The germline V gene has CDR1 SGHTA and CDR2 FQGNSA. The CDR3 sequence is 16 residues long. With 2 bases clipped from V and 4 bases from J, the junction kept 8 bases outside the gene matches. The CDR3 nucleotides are TGTGCCAGCAGCTTACCTCCGGGACAGGGACCCTATGGCTACACCTTC. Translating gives CASSLPPGQGPYGYTF.

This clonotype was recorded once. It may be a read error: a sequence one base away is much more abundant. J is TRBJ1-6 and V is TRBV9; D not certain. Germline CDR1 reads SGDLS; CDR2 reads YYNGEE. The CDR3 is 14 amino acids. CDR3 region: CASSVTQGDSPPHF. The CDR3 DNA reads TGTGCCAGCAGCGTAACGCAAGGCGATTCACCCCCCCACTTT.

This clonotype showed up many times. This CDR3 reads CASSLGQGARGANVLTF. CDR3 nucleotides: TGTGCCAGCAGTTTGGGACAGGGGGCGCGTGGGGCCAACGTCCTGACTTTC. This rearrangement joins TRBV2 to TRBJ2-6; 12 bases are shared with TRBD1. Germline CDR1 is SNHLY and CDR2 is FYNNEI. With 5 bases clipped from V and 3 bases from J, the junction kept 5 bases outside the gene matches. This CDR3 comprises 17 residues.

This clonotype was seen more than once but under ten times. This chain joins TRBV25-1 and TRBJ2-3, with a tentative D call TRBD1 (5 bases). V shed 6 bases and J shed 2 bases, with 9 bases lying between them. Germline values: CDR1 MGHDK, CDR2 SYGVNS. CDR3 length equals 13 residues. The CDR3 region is CASRQVYTDTQYF. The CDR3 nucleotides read TGTGCCAGCAGACAGGTCTACACAGATACGCAGTATTTT.

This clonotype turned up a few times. DNA of the CDR3: TGTGCCAGCAGCTTAGCGGGGCAGGGCCTCCACTTT. Translating gives CASSLAGQGLHF. The V and J genes are TRBV5-8 and TRBJ1-6, with D perhaps matching TRBD1 (5 bases). CDR3 length equals 12 residues. V lost 2 bases to trimming and J lost 15 bases, with 12 bases between them. Germline CDR1 SGHTS, CDR2 YDEGEE.

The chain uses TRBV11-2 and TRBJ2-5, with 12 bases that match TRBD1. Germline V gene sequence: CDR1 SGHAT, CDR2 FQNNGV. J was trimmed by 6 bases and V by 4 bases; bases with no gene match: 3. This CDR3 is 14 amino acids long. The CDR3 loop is CASSWDRGRQTQYF. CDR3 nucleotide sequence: TGTGCCAGCAGCTGGGACAGGGGGCGGCAGACCCAGTACTTC.

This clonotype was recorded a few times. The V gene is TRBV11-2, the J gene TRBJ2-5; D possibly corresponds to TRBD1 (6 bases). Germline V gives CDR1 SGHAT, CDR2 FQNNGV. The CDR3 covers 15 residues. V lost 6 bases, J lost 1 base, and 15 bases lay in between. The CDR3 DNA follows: TGTGCCAGCAGTTATGAGACAGGTCCCCAAGAGACCCAGTACTTC. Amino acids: CASSYETGPQETQYF.

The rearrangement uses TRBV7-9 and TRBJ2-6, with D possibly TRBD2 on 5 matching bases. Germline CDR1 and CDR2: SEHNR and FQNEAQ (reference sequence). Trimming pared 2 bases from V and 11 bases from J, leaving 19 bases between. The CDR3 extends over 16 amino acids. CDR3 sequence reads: CASSLWSMGGYYVLTF. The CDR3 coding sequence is TGTGCCAGCAGCTTATGGTCGATGGGCGGGTACTACGTCCTGACTTTC.

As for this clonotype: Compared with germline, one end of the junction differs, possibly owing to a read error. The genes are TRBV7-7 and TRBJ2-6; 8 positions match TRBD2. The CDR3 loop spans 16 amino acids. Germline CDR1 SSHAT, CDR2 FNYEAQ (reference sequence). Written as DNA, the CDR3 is TGTGCTAGCAGCTTATCTGTAGCGGGGGGGGCCAACGTCCTGACTTTC. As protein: CASSLSVAGGANVLTF.

The CDR3 DNA sequence: TGTGCCAGTAGTCTTACCGGGACAGGGGTTACCTACGAGCAGTACTTC. It specifies CASSLTGTGVTYEQYF. The chain couples TRBV19 to TRBJ2-7; 10 bases match TRBD1. CDR3 size: 16 residues. The ends lost 5 bases at V and 2 bases at J; junction bases unmatched: 9. CDR1 LNHDA and CDR2 SQIVND come from the germline V gene (reference sequence).

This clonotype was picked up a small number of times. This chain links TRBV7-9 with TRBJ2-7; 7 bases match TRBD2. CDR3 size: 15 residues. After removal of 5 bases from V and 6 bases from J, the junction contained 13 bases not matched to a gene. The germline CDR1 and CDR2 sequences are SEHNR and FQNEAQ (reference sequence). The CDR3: CASSPNAGTTREQYF. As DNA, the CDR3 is TGTGCCAGCAGCCCCAACGCCGGGACTACCCGCGAGCAGTACTTC. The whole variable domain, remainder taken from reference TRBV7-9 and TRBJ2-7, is DTGVSQNPRHKITKRGQNVTFRCDPISEHNRLYWYRQTLGQGPEFLTYFQNEAQLEKSRLLSDRFSAERPKGSFSTLEIQRTEQGDSAMYLCASSPNAGTTREQYFGPGTRLTVT.

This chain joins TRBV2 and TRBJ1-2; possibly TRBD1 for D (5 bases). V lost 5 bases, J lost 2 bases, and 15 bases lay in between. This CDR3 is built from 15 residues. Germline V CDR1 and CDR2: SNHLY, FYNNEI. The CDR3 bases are TGTGCCAGCAGTTTTCGGCAGGGTGGAAACTATGGCTACACCTTC. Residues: CASSFRQGGNYGYTF.

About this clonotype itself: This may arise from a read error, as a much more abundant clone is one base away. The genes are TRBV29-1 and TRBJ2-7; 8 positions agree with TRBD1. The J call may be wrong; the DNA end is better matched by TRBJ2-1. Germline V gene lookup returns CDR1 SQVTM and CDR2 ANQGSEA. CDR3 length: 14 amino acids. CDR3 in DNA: TGCAGCGTTCTTGACAGGGGATTATCCTACGAGCAGTTCTTC. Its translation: CSVLDRGLSYEQFF.

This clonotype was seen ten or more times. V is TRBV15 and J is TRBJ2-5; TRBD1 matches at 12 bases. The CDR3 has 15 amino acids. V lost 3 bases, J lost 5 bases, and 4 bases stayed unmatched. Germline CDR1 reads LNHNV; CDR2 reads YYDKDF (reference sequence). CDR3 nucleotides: TGTGCCACCAGCAGGGGGACAGGGGGCTGGGAGACCCAGTACTTC. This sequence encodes CATSRGTGGWETQYF.

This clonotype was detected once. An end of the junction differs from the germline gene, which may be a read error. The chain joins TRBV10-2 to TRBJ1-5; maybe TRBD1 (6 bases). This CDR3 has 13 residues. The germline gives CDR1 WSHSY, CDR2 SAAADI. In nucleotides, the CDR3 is TGTGCCAGCATGAGGACAGCCGATCAGCCCCAGCATTTT. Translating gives CASMRTADQPQHF.

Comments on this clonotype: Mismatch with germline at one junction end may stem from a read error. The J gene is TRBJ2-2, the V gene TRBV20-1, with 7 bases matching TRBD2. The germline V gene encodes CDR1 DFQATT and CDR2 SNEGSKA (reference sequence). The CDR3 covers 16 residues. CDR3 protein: CSARASGGPNTGELFF. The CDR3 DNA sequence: TGCAGTGCTAGAGCTAGCGGCGGGCCGAACACTGGGGAGCTGTTTTTT.